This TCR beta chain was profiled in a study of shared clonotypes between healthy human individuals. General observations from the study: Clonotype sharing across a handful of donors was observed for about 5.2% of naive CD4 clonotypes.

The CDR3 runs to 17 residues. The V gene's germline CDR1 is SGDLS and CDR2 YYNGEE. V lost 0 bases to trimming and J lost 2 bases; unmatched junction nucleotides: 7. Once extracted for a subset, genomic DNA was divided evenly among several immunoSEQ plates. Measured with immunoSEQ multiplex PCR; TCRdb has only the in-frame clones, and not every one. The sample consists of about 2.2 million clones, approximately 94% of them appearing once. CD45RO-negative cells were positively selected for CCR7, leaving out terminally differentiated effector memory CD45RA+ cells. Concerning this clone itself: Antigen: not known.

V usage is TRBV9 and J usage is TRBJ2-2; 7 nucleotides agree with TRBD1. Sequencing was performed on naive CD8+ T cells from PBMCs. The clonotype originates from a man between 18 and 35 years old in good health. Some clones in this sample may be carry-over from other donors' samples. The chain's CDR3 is CASSVARGQHNTGELFF. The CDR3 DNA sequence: TGTGCCAGCAGCGTAGCGAGGGGACAGCATAACACCGGGGAGCTGTTTTTT.